One TCR beta chain is described in this entry. Per the study methods: Amplification from reference gene primers served as the basis for estimated nucleated cell counts. Method: immunoSEQ multiplex PCR; TCRdb's copy keeps in-frame clones and lacks some. For V, J and clone size, that table is used; D and trimming come from the DNA. This repertoire shows over 150,000 clones, 76% found once; its top ten account for about 3.8%. The source of the sample is a study of blood T cell repertoires in COVID-19. At the level of the study: Acute and convalescent COVID-19 samples came from the United States, Italy and Spain. The analysed material was cDNA or gDNA that came from T cells, B-cell-depleted T cells, or PBMCs.

The CDR3 spans 15 residues. J lost 4 bases, V lost 0 bases, and 4 bases had no gene match. CDR1 and CDR2 (germline): MNHEY, SVGAGI. Sequenced material: peripheral blood. The clonotype comes from a woman aged 80 or over with acute or convalescent COVID-19. The chain carries TRBV6-5 and TRBJ2-7; 9 bases fit TRBD1. CDR3 region: CASSYSGTGSYEQYF. CDR3 sequence (DNA): TGTGCCAGCAGTTACTCGGGGACAGGGTCATACGAGCAGTACTTC.